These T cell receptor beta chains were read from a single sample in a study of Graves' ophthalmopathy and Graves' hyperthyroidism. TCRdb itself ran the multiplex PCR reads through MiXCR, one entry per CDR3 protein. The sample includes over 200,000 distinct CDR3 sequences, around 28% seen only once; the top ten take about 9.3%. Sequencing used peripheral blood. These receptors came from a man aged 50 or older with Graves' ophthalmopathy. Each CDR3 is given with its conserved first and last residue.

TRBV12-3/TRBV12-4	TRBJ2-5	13	CASSLFGSETQYF
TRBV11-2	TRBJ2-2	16	CASRRVTSGIWGELFF
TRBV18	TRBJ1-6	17	CASSLRTGVSYNSPLHF
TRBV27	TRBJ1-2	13	CASGYGPNYGYTF
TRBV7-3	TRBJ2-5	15	CASSYRGGRVETQYF
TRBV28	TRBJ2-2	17	CASSVLAGGPNTGELFF
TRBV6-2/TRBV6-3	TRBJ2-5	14	CASRWGAEGETQYF
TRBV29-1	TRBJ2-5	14	CSGSPRGRYGTQYF
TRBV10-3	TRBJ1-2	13	CATSAGEDYGYTF
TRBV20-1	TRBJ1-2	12	CSQRTSNYGYTF
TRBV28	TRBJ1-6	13	CANSLGVNSPLHF
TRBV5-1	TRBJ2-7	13	CASSLNGNYEQYF
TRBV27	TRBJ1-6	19	CASSLQGGDRAHPGSPLHF
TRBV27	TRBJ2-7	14	CASSLTSGPYEQYF
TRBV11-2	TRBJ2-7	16	CACRREGGTGGDEQYF
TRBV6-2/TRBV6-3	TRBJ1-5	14	CASSDRTARRSQHF
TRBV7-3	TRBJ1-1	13	CASKGERNTEAFF
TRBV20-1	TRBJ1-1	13	CSARHLLNTEAFF
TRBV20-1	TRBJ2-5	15	CSARKAAGGQETQYF
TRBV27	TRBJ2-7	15	CASSFQTGGSYEQYF
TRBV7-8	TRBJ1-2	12	CASSLEGGSYTF
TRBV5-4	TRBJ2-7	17	CASSLTSGRALSYEQYF
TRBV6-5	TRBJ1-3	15	CASSSKGVSGNTIYF
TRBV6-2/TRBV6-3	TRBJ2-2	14	CASELAGDGGELFF
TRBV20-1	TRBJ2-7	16	CSASTYGTVNAYEQYF
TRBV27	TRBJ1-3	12	CASSLSGNTIYF
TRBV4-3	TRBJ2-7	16	CASSHSGTGGLYEQYF
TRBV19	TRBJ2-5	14	CASKTSETQETQYF
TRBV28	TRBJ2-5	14	CASSPPTRQETQYF
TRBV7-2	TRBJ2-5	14	CASSSGIRPRTQYF